This T cell receptor beta chain originates from a study of T cells in localized non-small cell lung cancer. Study-wide results and limits: Adjacent lung exhibited a median of 57 among the 100 most abundant tumor clones.

Measured with immunoSEQ multiplex PCR; TCRdb has only the in-frame clones, and not every one. The sample records thousands of clones, 30% to 40% being singletons. V lost 7 bases and J lost 4, with 19 bases in between. The CDR3 is 15 residues long. CDR1 LNHDA and CDR2 SQIVND come from the germline V gene (reference sequence). Worth noting for this clone: What it binds is unknown.

Sequenced here: lung tumor tissue, sampled before any cancer treatment. The sequence was collected from a male donor aged 60 or older with stage I squamous cell lung carcinoma. The chain is built from TRBV19 and TRBJ1-1; TRBD1 might be the D (6 bases). The CDR3 sequence: CASTPSGARGTEAFF. The DNA of the CDR3 is TGTGCCAGTACCCCCTCGGGGGCCCGTGGCACTGAAGCTTTCTTT.